This T cell receptor (beta chain) was found in a study of blood T cells in healthy people across ages. A second about 6 to 12 cycle PCR used barcoded and J-beta primers. Each CDR3 protein gets one entry after TCRdb re-called the 5' RACE reads with MiXCR. In the table there are 650,000 to 1,000,000 distinct CDR3 sequences, 35% to 40% of which are singletons. This clonotype was counted ten times or more. The sequence came from a man aged 18 to 35 in good health. The sequencing sample was made of blood.

CDR3: CASSYLGVTTDTQYF. CDR3 DNA: TGTGCCAGCAGTTACCTCGGGGTAACCACAGATACGCAGTATTTT. The chain is built from TRBV6-5 and TRBJ2-3, with D tentatively TRBD2 (5 bases). The V end lost 2 bases, the J end lost 2 bases, and 11 bases lay between the germline ends. Germline V lookup: CDR1 MNHEY, CDR2 SVGAGI. The CDR3 has 15 residues.